A selection of T cell receptor beta chains follows, all from one sample in a study of CD8+ T cells in alopecia areata. TCRdb keeps only in-frame clones here, not all; method: immunoSEQ multiplex PCR. The sample records hundreds of thousands of clones, approximately 70% being singletons. The source material was CD4+ T cells sorted from blood, sampled at roughly week 45, from a patient treated with tofacitinib. The source is a human donor with alopecia areata. CDR3s include the opening cysteine and the closing phenylalanine or tryptophan. D genes are given only for firm matches. Clone size is not always given. Where it is, it says once, few, many or a class for expanded clones.

J gene: TRBJ2-7; V gene: TRBV28; D gene: TRBD1; clone size: .; CDR3 protein: CASSPIGQGDNEQYF; CDR3 DNA: TGTGCCAGCAGCCCTATAGGGCAGGGGGACAACGAGCAGTACTTC
J gene: TRBJ1-4; V gene: TRBV7-9; D gene: .; clone size: .; CDR3 protein: CASSPKGGTNEKLFF; CDR3 DNA: TGTGCCAGCAGCCCAAAAGGAGGAACTAATGAAAAACTGTTTTTT
J gene: TRBJ1-2; V gene: TRBV30; D gene: TRBD1; clone size: .; CDR3 protein: CAWSVQGYGYTF; CDR3 DNA: TGTGCCTGGAGTGTACAGGGGTATGGCTACACCTTC
J gene: TRBJ1-1; V gene: TRBV29-1; D gene: TRBD1; clone size: .; CDR3 protein: CSVLRRDSLNTEAFF; CDR3 DNA: TGCAGCGTTTTACGTCGGGACAGCCTAAACACTGAAGCTTTCTTT
J gene: TRBJ2-7; V gene: TRBV6-1; D gene: TRBD2; clone size: few; CDR3 protein: CASSEAASGGAVEQYF; CDR3 DNA: TGTGCCAGCAGTGAAGCGGCTAGCGGGGGGGCCGTCGAGCAGTACTTC
J gene: TRBJ2-5; V gene: TRBV5-5; D gene: .; clone size: once; CDR3 protein: CASSLKQGTRETQYF; CDR3 DNA: TGTGCCAGCAGCTTAAAACAGGGTACGCGGGAGACCCAGTACTTC
J gene: TRBJ2-5; V gene: TRBV2; D gene: .; clone size: .; CDR3 protein: CASSGQGFRETQYF; CDR3 DNA: TGTGCCAGCAGTGGGCAGGGATTTCGGGAGACCCAGTACTTC
J gene: TRBJ1-5; V gene: TRBV10-3; D gene: .; clone size: .; CDR3 protein: CAISRDQNQPQHF; CDR3 DNA: TGTGCCATCAGCCGGGACCAAAATCAGCCCCAGCATTTT
J gene: TRBJ1-2; V gene: TRBV9; D gene: .; clone size: once; CDR3 protein: CASSVGEFDGYTF; CDR3 DNA: TGTGCCAGCAGCGTAGGGGAGTTTGATGGCTACACCTTC
J gene: TRBJ1-2; V gene: TRBV29-1; D gene: .; clone size: once; CDR3 protein: CSVTGRVTNYGYTF; CDR3 DNA: TGCAGCGTTACCGGACGGGTTACTAACTATGGCTACACCTTC
J gene: TRBJ2-6; V gene: TRBV13; D gene: .; clone size: .; CDR3 protein: CASSQANGGSGANVLTF; CDR3 DNA: TGTGCCAGCAGCCAAGCCAATGGGGGCTCTGGGGCCAACGTCCTGACTTTC
J gene: TRBJ1-6; V gene: TRBV30; D gene: TRBD1; clone size: .; CDR3 protein: CAWSVSGTENSPLHF; CDR3 DNA: TGTGCCTGGAGTGTATCCGGGACAGAAAATTCACCCCTCCACTTT
J gene: TRBJ2-7; V gene: TRBV2; D gene: TRBD1; clone size: .; CDR3 protein: CASNFPGQPHYEQYF; CDR3 DNA: TGTGCCAGCAACTTTCCGGGACAGCCTCATTACGAGCAGTACTTC
J gene: TRBJ2-3; V gene: TRBV6-1; D gene: .; clone size: few; CDR3 protein: CASSEVRAEFTDTQYF; CDR3 DNA: TGTGCCAGCAGTGAAGTACGAGCGGAATTCACAGATACGCAGTATTTT
J gene: TRBJ2-3; V gene: TRBV30; D gene: TRBD2; clone size: .; CDR3 protein: CAWRGTSGLVTQYF; CDR3 DNA: TGTGCCTGGAGGGGGACTAGCGGCCTTGTCACGCAGTATTTT
J gene: TRBJ1-1; V gene: TRBV14; D gene: .; clone size: few; CDR3 protein: CASSPRRGSLNTEAFF; CDR3 DNA: TGTGCCAGCAGCCCCCGTAGGGGAAGCTTGAACACTGAAGCTTTCTTT
J gene: TRBJ1-2; V gene: TRBV7-2; D gene: TRBD1; clone size: .; CDR3 protein: CASSFFRDSYGYTF; CDR3 DNA: TGTGCCAGCAGCTTCTTCCGGGACAGCTATGGCTACACCTTC
J gene: TRBJ2-1; V gene: TRBV5-1; D gene: TRBD2; clone size: .; CDR3 protein: CASSLALPSGGASNEQFF; CDR3 DNA: TGCGCCAGCAGCTTGGCCCTTCCTAGCGGGGGGGCGTCGAATGAGCAGTTCTTC
J gene: TRBJ2-1; V gene: TRBV7-2; D gene: .; clone size: .; CDR3 protein: CASSSQTLRGGNEQFF; CDR3 DNA: TGTGCCAGCAGCTCCCAAACCCTCCGGGGTGGAAATGAGCAGTTCTTC
J gene: TRBJ2-1; V gene: TRBV6-1; D gene: TRBD1; clone size: .; CDR3 protein: CASSLTQGAGNEQFF; CDR3 DNA: TGTGCCAGCAGCCTTACACAGGGGGCGGGCAATGAGCAGTTCTTC
J gene: TRBJ2-1; V gene: TRBV30; D gene: TRBD2; clone size: .; CDR3 protein: CAWSATPGLGSYNEQFF; CDR3 DNA: TGTGCCTGGAGTGCGACCCCGGGACTAGGGTCCTACAATGAGCAGTTCTTC
J gene: TRBJ2-7; V gene: TRBV6-5; D gene: .; clone size: .; CDR3 protein: CASSSGTYEQYF; CDR3 DNA: TGTGCCAGCAGTTCCGGGACCTACGAGCAGTACTTC
J gene: TRBJ2-1; V gene: TRBV7-9; D gene: .; clone size: .; CDR3 protein: CASSLDSRLSYNEQFF; CDR3 DNA: TGTGCCAGCAGCTTAGACTCAAGACTTTCCTACAATGAGCAGTTCTTC
J gene: TRBJ1-2; V gene: TRBV30; D gene: .; clone size: .; CDR3 protein: CAWSVSTASYTF; CDR3 DNA: TGTGCCTGGAGCGTCTCCACAGCGAGCTACACCTTC
J gene: TRBJ2-1; V gene: TRBV29-1; D gene: .; clone size: few; CDR3 protein: CSVLSPNNEQFF; CDR3 DNA: TGCAGCGTTCTATCCCCGAACAATGAGCAGTTCTTC
J gene: TRBJ2-3; V gene: TRBV7-6; D gene: TRBD2; clone size: .; CDR3 protein: CASSLGAAGGSTDTQYF; CDR3 DNA: TGTGCCAGCAGCTTAGGCGCAGCGGGGGGGAGCACAGATACGCAGTATTTT
J gene: TRBJ2-7; V gene: TRBV27; D gene: .; clone size: .; CDR3 protein: CASRAQGRPYEQYF; CDR3 DNA: TGTGCCAGCAGAGCACAGGGGAGGCCCTACGAGCAGTACTTC
J gene: TRBJ1-1; V gene: TRBV19; D gene: .; clone size: .; CDR3 protein: CASTTRVNTEAFF; CDR3 DNA: TGTGCCAGTACTACCAGGGTGAACACTGAAGCTTTCTTT
J gene: TRBJ1-1; V gene: TRBV30; D gene: .; clone size: few; CDR3 protein: CAWSREDQAFF; CDR3 DNA: TGTGCCTGGAGTAGAGAGGATCAAGCTTTCTTT
J gene: TRBJ1-4; V gene: TRBV6-1; D gene: .; clone size: few; CDR3 protein: CASSEAGVGSTNEKLFF; CDR3 DNA: TGTGCCAGCAGTGAAGCTGGGGTCGGGTCAACTAATGAAAAACTGTTTTTT
J gene: TRBJ1-6; V gene: TRBV10-3; D gene: .; clone size: .; CDR3 protein: CAIRKNDIQDSPLHF; CDR3 DNA: TGTGCCATAAGGAAAAACGACATTCAGGATTCACCCCTCCACTTT
J gene: TRBJ2-2; V gene: TRBV19; D gene: TRBD1; clone size: few; CDR3 protein: CASTGQGRTGELFF; CDR3 DNA: TGTGCCAGTACGGGACAGGGAAGAACCGGGGAGCTGTTTTTT
J gene: TRBJ2-3; V gene: TRBV7-2; D gene: .; clone size: few; CDR3 protein: CASSLASGTATDTQYF; CDR3 DNA: TGTGCCAGCAGCTTGGCCTCCGGGACGGCCACAGATACGCAGTATTTT
J gene: TRBJ1-5; V gene: TRBV2; D gene: .; clone size: few; CDR3 protein: CASSVDGGNQPQHF; CDR3 DNA: TGTGCCAGCAGTGTCGATGGAGGCAATCAGCCCCAGCATTTT
J gene: TRBJ2-5; V gene: TRBV10-3; D gene: .; clone size: .; CDR3 protein: CATRGLPQETQYF; CDR3 DNA: TGTGCCACCCGCGGTCTTCCCCAAGAGACCCAGTACTTC
J gene: TRBJ1-5; V gene: TRBV30; D gene: .; clone size: .; CDR3 protein: CAWSGGNQPQHF; CDR3 DNA: TGTGCCTGGAGTGGGGGCAATCAGCCCCAGCATTTT
J gene: TRBJ1-1; V gene: TRBV14; D gene: TRBD1; clone size: .; CDR3 protein: CASSQTGANTEAFF; CDR3 DNA: TGTGCCAGCAGCCAGACAGGGGCGAACACTGAAGCTTTCTTT
J gene: TRBJ2-5; V gene: TRBV7-2; D gene: TRBD1; clone size: .; CDR3 protein: CASSSAPPGQGETQYF; CDR3 DNA: TGTGCCAGCAGCTCCGCGCCTCCCGGACAGGGAGAGACCCAGTACTTC
J gene: TRBJ2-5; V gene: TRBV5-6; D gene: .; clone size: once; CDR3 protein: CASSLLETQYF; CDR3 DNA: TGTGCCAGCAGCCTTCTGGAGACCCAGTACTTC
J gene: TRBJ2-7; V gene: TRBV29-1; D gene: TRBD1; clone size: .; CDR3 protein: CSVAPRTGAYEQYF; CDR3 DNA: TGCAGCGTCGCACCCCGGACAGGGGCCTACGAGCAGTACTTC
J gene: TRBJ2-1; V gene: TRBV5-1; D gene: TRBD2; clone size: .; CDR3 protein: CASSLLAGAQNEQFF; CDR3 DNA: TGCGCCAGCAGCTTACTAGCGGGGGCTCAAAATGAGCAGTTCTTC
J gene: TRBJ2-7; V gene: TRBV5-1; D gene: TRBD2; clone size: .; CDR3 protein: CASSTEGRGAYEQYF; CDR3 DNA: TGCGCCAGCAGCACCGAAGGGAGGGGAGCCTACGAGCAGTACTTC
J gene: TRBJ2-1; V gene: TRBV6-1; D gene: TRBD1; clone size: .; CDR3 protein: CASSEDRASDEQFF; CDR3 DNA: TGTGCCAGCAGTGAGGACAGGGCAAGCGATGAGCAGTTCTTC
J gene: TRBJ1-2; V gene: TRBV30; D gene: .; clone size: .; CDR3 protein: CAWDRTPINGYTF; CDR3 DNA: TGTGCCTGGGACAGAACGCCGATAAATGGCTACACCTTC
J gene: TRBJ1-2; V gene: TRBV27; D gene: .; clone size: .; CDR3 protein: CASSLWKGSYGYTF; CDR3 DNA: TGTGCCAGCAGTTTATGGAAGGGGTCTTATGGCTACACCTTC
J gene: TRBJ2-1; V gene: TRBV11-2; D gene: TRBD2; clone size: .; CDR3 protein: CASSLLRGGLYEQFF; CDR3 DNA: TGTGCCAGCAGCTTACTGCGGGGGGGCTTATATGAGCAGTTCTTC
J gene: TRBJ2-6; V gene: TRBV5-1; D gene: TRBD1; clone size: .; CDR3 protein: CASSGQGAGANVLTF; CDR3 DNA: TGCGCCAGCAGCGGACAGGGGGCTGGGGCCAACGTCCTGACTTTC
J gene: TRBJ1-6; V gene: TRBV7-2; D gene: .; clone size: .; CDR3 protein: CASSPAPRGLLDSPLHF; CDR3 DNA: TGTGCCAGCAGCCCCGCCCCCCGCGGGTTACTCGATTCACCCCTCCACTTT
J gene: TRBJ2-5; V gene: TRBV18; D gene: .; clone size: .; CDR3 protein: CASSPPLRETQYF; CDR3 DNA: TGTGCCAGCTCACCACCGTTAAGAGAGACCCAGTACTTC
J gene: TRBJ1-1; V gene: TRBV19; D gene: .; clone size: .; CDR3 protein: CASSLHGGLNTEAFF; CDR3 DNA: TGTGCCAGTAGTCTTCATGGGGGGTTGAACACTGAAGCTTTCTTT
J gene: TRBJ1-5; V gene: TRBV19; D gene: .; clone size: .; CDR3 protein: CASSISQNHQPQHF; CDR3 DNA: TGTGCCAGTAGTATTAGCCAGAACCATCAGCCCCAGCATTTT
J gene: TRBJ2-3; V gene: TRBV30; D gene: TRBD2; clone size: once; CDR3 protein: CARMVAGGSTDTQYF; CDR3 DNA: TGTGCCAGAATGGTAGCGGGGGGAAGCACAGATACGCAGTATTTT
J gene: TRBJ1-1; V gene: TRBV29-1; D gene: .; clone size: few; CDR3 protein: CSVDNLGGLMNTEAFF; CDR3 DNA: TGCAGCGTTGACAACCTCGGCGGCCTAATGAACACTGAAGCTTTCTTT
J gene: TRBJ2-3; V gene: TRBV29-1; D gene: .; clone size: .; CDR3 protein: CSVEESSTDTQYF; CDR3 DNA: TGCAGCGTTGAAGAGTCTAGCACAGATACGCAGTATTTT